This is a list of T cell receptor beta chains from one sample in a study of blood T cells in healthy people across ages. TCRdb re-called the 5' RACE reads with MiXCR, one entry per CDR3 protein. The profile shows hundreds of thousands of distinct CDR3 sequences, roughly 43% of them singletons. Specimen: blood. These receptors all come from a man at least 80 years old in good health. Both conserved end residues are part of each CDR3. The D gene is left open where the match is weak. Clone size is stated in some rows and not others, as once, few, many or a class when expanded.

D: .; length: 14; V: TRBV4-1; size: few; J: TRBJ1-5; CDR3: CASSSRDTDQPQHF; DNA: TGCGCCAGCAGCTCTCGGGACACTGATCAGCCCCAGCATTTT
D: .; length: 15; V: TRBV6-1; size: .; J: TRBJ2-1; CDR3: CASSPGTATYNEQFF; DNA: TGTGCCAGCAGTCCCGGGACTGCAACCTACAATGAGCAGTTCTTC
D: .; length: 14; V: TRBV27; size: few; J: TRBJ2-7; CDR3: CASSLADRLYEQYF; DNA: TGTGCCAGCAGTTTAGCCGACAGGCTCTACGAGCAGTACTTC
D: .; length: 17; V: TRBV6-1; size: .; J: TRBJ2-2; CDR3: CASSRTWFEFDTGELFF; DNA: TGTGCCAGCAGTCGCACATGGTTCGAGTTCGACACCGGGGAGCTGTTTTTT
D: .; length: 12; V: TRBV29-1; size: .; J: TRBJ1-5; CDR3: CSVEEAGEPQHF; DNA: TGCAGCGTTGAAGAGGCGGGCGAGCCCCAGCATTTT
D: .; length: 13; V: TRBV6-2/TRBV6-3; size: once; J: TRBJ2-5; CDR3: CANRGLGWETQYF; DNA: TGTGCCAACAGGGGACTAGGTTGGGAGACCCAGTACTTC
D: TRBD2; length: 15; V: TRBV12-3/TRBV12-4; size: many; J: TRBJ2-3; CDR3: CASSRRGGQGDTQYF; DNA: TGTGCCAGCAGTCGACGGGGGGGCCAGGGGGATACGCAGTATTTT
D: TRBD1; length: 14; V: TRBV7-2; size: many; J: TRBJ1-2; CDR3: CASSPRTGNYGYTF; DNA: TGTGCCAGCAGTCCCCGGACAGGGAACTATGGCTACACCTTC
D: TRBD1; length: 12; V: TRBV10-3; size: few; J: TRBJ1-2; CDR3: CAMSTGARGYTF; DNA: TGTGCCATGAGTACAGGGGCGAGGGGCTACACCTTC
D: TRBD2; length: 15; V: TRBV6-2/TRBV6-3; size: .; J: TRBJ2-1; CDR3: CASSYSLAGYNEQFF; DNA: TGTGCCAGCAGTTACTCTCTAGCGGGGTACAATGAGCAGTTCTTC
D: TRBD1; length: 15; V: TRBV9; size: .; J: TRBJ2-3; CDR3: CASSPDDRGPDTQYF; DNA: TGTGCCAGCAGCCCAGACGACAGGGGGCCAGATACGCAGTATTTT
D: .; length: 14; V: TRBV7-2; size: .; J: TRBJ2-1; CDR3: CASSLAQATSPQFF; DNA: TGTGCCAGCAGCTTAGCCCAGGCTACGTCCCCCCAGTTCTTC
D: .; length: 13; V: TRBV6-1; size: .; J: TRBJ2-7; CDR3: CASEFTDGAEQYF; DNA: TGTGCCAGCGAGTTTACCGACGGGGCGGAGCAGTACTTC
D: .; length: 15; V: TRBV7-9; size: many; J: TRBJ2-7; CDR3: CASSLERPSWGEQYF; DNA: TGTGCCAGCAGCTTAGAAAGGCCTAGCTGGGGCGAGCAGTACTTC
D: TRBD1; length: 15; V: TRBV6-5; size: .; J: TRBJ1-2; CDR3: CASSLGTGTNYGYTF; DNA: TGTGCCAGCAGTTTGGGGACAGGGACTAACTATGGCTACACCTTC
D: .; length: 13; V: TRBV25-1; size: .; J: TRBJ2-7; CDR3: CASSEAAAYEQYF; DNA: TGTGCCAGCAGTGAGGCTGCAGCCTACGAGCAGTACTTC
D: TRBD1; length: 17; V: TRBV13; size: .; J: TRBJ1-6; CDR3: CASRPSDRGRNNSPLHF; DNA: TGTGCCAGCAGACCTTCCGACAGGGGCCGAAATAATTCACCCCTCCACTTT
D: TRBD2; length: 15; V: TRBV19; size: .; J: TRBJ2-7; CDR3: CASSTTSGFSYEQYF; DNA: TGTGCCAGTAGTACGACTAGCGGATTCTCCTACGAGCAGTACTTC
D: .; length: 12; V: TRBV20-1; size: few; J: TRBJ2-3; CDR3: CSVAGSTDTQYF; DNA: TGCAGTGTTGCGGGAAGCACAGATACGCAGTATTTT
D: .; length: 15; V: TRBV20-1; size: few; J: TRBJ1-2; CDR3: CSASIGRVEPYGYTF; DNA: TGCAGTGCTAGCATCGGCAGGGTGGAGCCCTATGGCTACACCTTC
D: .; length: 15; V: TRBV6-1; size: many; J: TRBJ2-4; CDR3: CASSDSGRGLNIQYF; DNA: TGTGCCAGCAGTGATTCAGGCAGGGGACTGAACATTCAGTACTTC
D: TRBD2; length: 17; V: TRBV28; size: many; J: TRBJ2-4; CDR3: CASSPYLAGVAKNIQYF; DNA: TGTGCCAGCAGTCCCTATCTAGCGGGAGTAGCCAAAAACATTCAGTACTTC
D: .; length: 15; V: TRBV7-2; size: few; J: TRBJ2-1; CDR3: CASSLGGGGGTLQFF; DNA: TGTGCCAGCAGCTTAGGGGGAGGAGGCGGGACCTTACAGTTCTTC
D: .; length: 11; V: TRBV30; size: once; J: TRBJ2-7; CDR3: CAWDSPYEQYF; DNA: TGTGCCTGGGACAGTCCCTACGAGCAGTACTTC
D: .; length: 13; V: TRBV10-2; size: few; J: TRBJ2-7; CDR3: CASSTPGSYEQYF; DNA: TGCGCCAGTAGTACCCCTGGATCCTACGAGCAGTACTTC
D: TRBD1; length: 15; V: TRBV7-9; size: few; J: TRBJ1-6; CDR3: CASTGQGMGNSPLHF; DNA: TGTGCCAGCACCGGACAGGGGATGGGTAATTCACCCCTCCACTTT
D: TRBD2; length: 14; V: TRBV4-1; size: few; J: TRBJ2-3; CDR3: CASSQTSVEDTQYF; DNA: TGCGCCAGCAGCCAGACTAGCGTTGAAGATACGCAGTATTTT
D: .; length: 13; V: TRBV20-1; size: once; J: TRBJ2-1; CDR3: CSARAPRFNEQFF; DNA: TGCAGTGCTAGAGCCCCACGGTTCAATGAGCAGTTCTTC
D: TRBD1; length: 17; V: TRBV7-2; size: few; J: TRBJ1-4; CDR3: CASSKHYRGSTNEKLFF; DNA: TGTGCCAGCAGCAAACATTACAGGGGGTCAACTAATGAAAAACTGTTTTTT
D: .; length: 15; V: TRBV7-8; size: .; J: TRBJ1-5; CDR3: CASSLLGRRNQPQHF; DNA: TGTGCCAGCAGCTTATTGGGCAGGAGGAATCAGCCCCAGCATTTT
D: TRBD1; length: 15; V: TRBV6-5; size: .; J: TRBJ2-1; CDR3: CASRDRGGSYNEQFF; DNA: TGTGCCAGCAGAGACAGGGGTGGGTCCTACAATGAGCAGTTCTTC
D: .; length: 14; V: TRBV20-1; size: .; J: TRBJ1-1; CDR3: CSARVRAMNTEAFF; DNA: TGCAGTGCTAGAGTCCGGGCCATGAACACTGAAGCTTTCTTT
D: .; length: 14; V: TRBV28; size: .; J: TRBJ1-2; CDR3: CASSFGTAFYGYTF; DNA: TGTGCCAGCAGTTTCGGGACCGCTTTCTATGGCTACACCTTC
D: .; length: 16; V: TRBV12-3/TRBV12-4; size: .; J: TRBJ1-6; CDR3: CASSPSERGANSPLHF; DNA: TGTGCCAGCAGTCCCTCGGAAAGAGGGGCGAATTCACCCCTCCACTTT
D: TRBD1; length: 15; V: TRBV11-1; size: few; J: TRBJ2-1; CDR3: CASSLGDRVSYEQFF; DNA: TGTGCCAGCAGCTTAGGGGACAGGGTTTCTTATGAGCAGTTCTTC
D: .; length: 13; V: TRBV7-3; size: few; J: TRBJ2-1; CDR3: CASSTRTDNEQFF; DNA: TGTGCCAGCAGCACACGGACCGACAATGAGCAGTTCTTC
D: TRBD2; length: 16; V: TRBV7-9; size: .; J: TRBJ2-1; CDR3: CASSLETSGSYNEQFF; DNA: TGTGCCAGCAGCCTGGAGACTAGCGGCTCCTACAATGAGCAGTTCTTC
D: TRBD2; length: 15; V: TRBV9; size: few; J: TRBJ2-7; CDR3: CASSVAAGDPYEQYF; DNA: TGTGCCAGCAGCGTAGCGGCGGGAGATCCCTACGAGCAGTACTTC
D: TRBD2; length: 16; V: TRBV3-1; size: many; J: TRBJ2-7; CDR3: CASSQLGTSGAREQYF; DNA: TGTGCCAGCAGCCAACTCGGGACTAGCGGGGCCCGGGAGCAGTACTTC
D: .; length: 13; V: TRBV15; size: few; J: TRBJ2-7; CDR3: CATSRYEYNEQYF; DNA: TGTGCCACCAGCAGGTACGAATACAATGAGCAGTACTTC
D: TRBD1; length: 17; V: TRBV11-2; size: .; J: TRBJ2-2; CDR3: CASSLDRGRGQAGELFF; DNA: TGTGCCAGCAGCTTAGATCGTGGAAGGGGGCAGGCCGGGGAGCTGTTTTTT
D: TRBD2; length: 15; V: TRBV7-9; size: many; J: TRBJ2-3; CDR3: CASSRGGTSTDTQYF; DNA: TGTGCCAGCAGCCGCGGGGGAACTAGCACAGATACGCAGTATTTT
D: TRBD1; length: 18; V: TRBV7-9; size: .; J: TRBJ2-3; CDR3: CASSSPGTGGAGTDTQYF; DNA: TGTGCCAGCAGCTCCCCCGGGACAGGGGGCGCGGGCACAGATACGCAGTATTTT
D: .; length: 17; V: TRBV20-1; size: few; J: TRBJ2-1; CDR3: CSASDVLRDGSGNEQFF; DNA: TGCAGTGCTAGCGACGTCCTCCGTGACGGGAGTGGCAATGAGCAGTTCTTC
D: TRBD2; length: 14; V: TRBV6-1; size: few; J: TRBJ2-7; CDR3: CASMKREGTYEQYF; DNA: TGTGCCAGCATGAAGCGGGAGGGTACCTACGAGCAGTACTTC
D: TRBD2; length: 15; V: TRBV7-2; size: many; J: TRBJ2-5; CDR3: CASSLEGLAGETQYF; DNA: TGTGCCAGCAGCCTAGAGGGACTAGCGGGGGAGACCCAGTACTTC
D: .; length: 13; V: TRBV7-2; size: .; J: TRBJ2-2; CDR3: CAGSRTQTGELFF; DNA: TGTGCCGGCAGCAGGACACAAACCGGGGAGCTGTTTTTT
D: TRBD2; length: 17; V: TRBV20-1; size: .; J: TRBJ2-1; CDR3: CSASQTSGLLSYNEQFF; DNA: TGCAGTGCTAGCCAGACTAGCGGACTCCTGTCCTACAATGAGCAGTTCTTC
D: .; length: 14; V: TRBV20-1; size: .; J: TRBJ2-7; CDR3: CSASWLHETYEQYF; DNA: TGCAGTGCTAGTTGGCTCCACGAAACCTACGAGCAGTACTTC
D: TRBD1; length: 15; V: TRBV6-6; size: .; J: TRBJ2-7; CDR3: CASSYSGQGASEQYF; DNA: TGTGCCAGCAGTTACTCGGGCCAGGGGGCTAGCGAGCAGTACTTC
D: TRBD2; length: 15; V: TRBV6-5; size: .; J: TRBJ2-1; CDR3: CASSYSGGRADEQFF; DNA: TGTGCCAGCAGTTACTCGGGCGGGAGGGCCGATGAGCAGTTCTTC
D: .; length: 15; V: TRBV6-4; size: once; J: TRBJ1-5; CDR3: CASSRGGGSDQPQHF; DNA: TGTGCCAGCAGCCGCGGGGGGGGGTCGGATCAGCCCCAGCATTTT
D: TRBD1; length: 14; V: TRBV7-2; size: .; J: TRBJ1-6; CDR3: CASSFRDRGSPLHF; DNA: TGTGCCAGCAGCTTTCGCGACAGGGGGTCACCCCTCCACTTT
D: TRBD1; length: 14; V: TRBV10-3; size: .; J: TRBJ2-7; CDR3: CAIKAQGSQYEQYF; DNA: TGTGCCATCAAGGCACAGGGGTCCCAATACGAGCAGTACTTC
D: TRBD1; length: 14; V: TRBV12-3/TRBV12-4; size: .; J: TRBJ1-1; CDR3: CASSKDRANTEAFF; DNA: TGTGCCAGCAGCAAAGACAGGGCGAACACTGAAGCTTTCTTT
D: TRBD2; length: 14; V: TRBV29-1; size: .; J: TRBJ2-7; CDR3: CSARTSGSGNEQYF; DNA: TGCAGCGCCCGGACTAGCGGGAGCGGCAATGAGCAGTACTTC
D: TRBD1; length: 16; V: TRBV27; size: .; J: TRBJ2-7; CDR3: CASSLTRQGYHYEQYF; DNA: TGTGCCAGCAGTCTTACCCGACAGGGTTATCACTACGAGCAGTACTTC